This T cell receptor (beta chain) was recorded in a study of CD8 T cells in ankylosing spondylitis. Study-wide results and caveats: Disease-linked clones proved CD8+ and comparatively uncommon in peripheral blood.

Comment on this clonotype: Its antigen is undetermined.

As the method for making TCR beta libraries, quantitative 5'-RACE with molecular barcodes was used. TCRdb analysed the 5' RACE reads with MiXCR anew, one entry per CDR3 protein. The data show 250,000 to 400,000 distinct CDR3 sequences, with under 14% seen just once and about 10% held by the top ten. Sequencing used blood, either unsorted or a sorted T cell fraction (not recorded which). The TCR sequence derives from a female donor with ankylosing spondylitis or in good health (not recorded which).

The CDR3 DNA sequence: TGTGCCAGCAGTTCCGGGACAGATAATTCACCCCTCCACTTT. Translated: CASSSGTDNSPLHF. This chain connects TRBV12-3 or TRBV12-4 to TRBJ1-6; 7 positions agree with TRBD1. Trimming at V came to 4 bases and at J to 5 bases, leaving 2 bases not matched to a gene. CDR3 length: 14 amino acids.